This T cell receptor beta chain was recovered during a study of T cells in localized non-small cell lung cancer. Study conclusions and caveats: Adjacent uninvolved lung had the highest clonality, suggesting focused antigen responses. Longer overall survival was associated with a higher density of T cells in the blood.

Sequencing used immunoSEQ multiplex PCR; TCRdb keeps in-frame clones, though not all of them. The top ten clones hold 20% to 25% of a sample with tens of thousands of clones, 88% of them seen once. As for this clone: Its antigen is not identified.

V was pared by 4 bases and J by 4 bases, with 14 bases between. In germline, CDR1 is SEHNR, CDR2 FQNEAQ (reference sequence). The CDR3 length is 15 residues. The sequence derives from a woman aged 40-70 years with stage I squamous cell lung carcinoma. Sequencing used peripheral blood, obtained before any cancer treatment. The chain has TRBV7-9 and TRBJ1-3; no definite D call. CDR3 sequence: CASSSQQMSGNTIYF. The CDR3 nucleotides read TGTGCCAGCAGCTCGCAACAGATGTCCGGAAACACCATATATTTT. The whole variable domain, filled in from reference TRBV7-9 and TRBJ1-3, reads DTGVSQNPRHKITKRGQNVTFRCDPISEHNRLYWYRQTLGQGPEFLTYFQNEAQLEKSRLLSDRFSAERPKGSFSTLEIQRTEQGDSAMYLCASSSQQMSGNTIYFGEGSWLTVV.